Sequencing of this T cell receptor beta chain was carried out in a study of blood T cell repertoires in COVID-19. Study at large: Both acute and convalescent COVID-19 samples were obtained from the United States, Italy and Spain. From T cells, B-cell-depleted T cells, or PBMCs came the material, which was cDNA or gDNA.

Only in-frame clones appear in the TCRdb table, and some are missing; sequencing was by immunoSEQ multiplex PCR. The sample yields just under 300,000 clones, about 87% seen once. Deletions cut 3 bases from V and 1 base from J, with 6 bases between. The germline V gene encodes CDR1 MNHNS and CDR2 SASEGT. The CDR3 runs 14 residues. Specimen: peripheral blood. The TCR originated in a man between 65 and 85 years old with acute or convalescent COVID-19. J is TRBJ2-2 and V is TRBV6-1; D not resolved. The CDR3 bases are TGTGCCAGCAGTGACAGACTGAACACCGGGGAGCTGTTTTTT. Translation gives CASSDRLNTGELFF.